The entry below gives a single T cell receptor beta chain sequence along with its context. Its target is not known. Unique molecular identifiers were built into the TCR beta cDNA libraries. It was from roughly 1 to 10 million T cells that about 500,000 cDNA molecules came. TCRdb fed the PCR reads into MiXCR, producing one record per CDR3 protein. This sample has fewer than 850,000 distinct CDR3 sequences, with about 27% found just once. The data originate from a study of post-analysis software for immune sequencing data. Trimming took off 5 bases at V and 2 bases at J, with 16 bases between the two ends. Germline-derived CDR1 and CDR2 are MDHEN and SYDVKM. The CDR3 loop spans 16 amino acids. Study observations and caveats: F measure showed strong co-clustering of same-batch samples. Comparison of patients with controls showed five TRBV segments more frequent in patients, TRBV5-6, TRBV5-1 and TRBV20-1 among them. Significantly decreased normalized Chao1 diversity was recorded for multiple sclerosis patients relative to controls.

This chain connects TRBV28 to TRBJ1-5; a possible D gene is TRBD1 (5 bases). Sequenced material: blood. This TCR was recovered from a girl aged 10-17 years with multiple sclerosis. The CDR3 protein is CASSARGGVGNQPQHF. The DNA of the CDR3 is TGTGCCAGCAGTGCGAGGGGCGGAGTGGGCAATCAGCCCCAGCATTTT. The full variable domain, rest sourced from reference TRBV28 and TRBJ1-5, is DVKVTQSSRYLVKRTGEKVFLECVQDMDHENMFWYRQDPGLGLRLIYFSYDVKMKEKGDIPEGYSVSREKKERFSLILESASTNQTSMYLCASSARGGVGNQPQHFGDGTRLSIL.